Listed here is a single T cell receptor beta chain. This specimen comes from a study of regulatory T cells in long-lasting Graves disease. The sample's time point: persistent/refractory GD, antithyroid drugs over 5 years with positive TRAb. Scientists built the TCR library using RNA that was extracted from PBMCs. Arm-PCR of CDR3 regions and iRepertoire HTBI primers were the basis on which TCR beta libraries were built. TCRdb reanalysed the multiplex PCR reads using MiXCR and keeps one entry per CDR3 protein. Of 310,000 or so distinct CDR3 sequences in the sample, roughly a fifth are singletons; the top ten hold roughly 29%. Trimming left V 6 bases short and J 11 bases short, with 25 bases between. The CDR3 extends over 16 amino acids. The V gene's germline CDR1 is LNHDA and CDR2 SQIVND (reference sequence).

This specimen was peripheral blood mononuclear cells (PBMCs), taken when the disease was refractory, from a patient treated with antithyroid drugs. The chain joins TRBV19 to TRBJ1-4, with D unclear. This clonotype was obtained from a female donor with Graves disease. CDR3: CASRPGRVTGGGKLFF. CDR3 nucleotides: TGTGCCAGTAGACCCGGGAGGGTGACTGGCGGTGGCAAACTGTTTTTT.